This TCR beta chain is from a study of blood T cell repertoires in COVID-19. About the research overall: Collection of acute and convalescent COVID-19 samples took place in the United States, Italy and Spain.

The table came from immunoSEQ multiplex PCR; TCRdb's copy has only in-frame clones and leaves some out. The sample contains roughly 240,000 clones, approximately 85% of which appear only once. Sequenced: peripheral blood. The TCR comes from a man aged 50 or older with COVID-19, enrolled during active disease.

The CDR3 sequence is CASRTQGAQEKLFF. The CDR3 nucleotides read TGTGCCAGCAGGACACAGGGGGCGCAAGAAAAACTGTTTTTT. V is TRBV27 and J is TRBJ1-4, with 9 bases aligning to TRBD1. Trimming removed 6 bases from V and 8 bases from J; junction bases left unmatched: 7. The germline gives CDR1 MNHEY, CDR2 SMNVEV (reference sequence). The CDR3 is made up of 14 amino acids.